One and the same sample provided the 10 T cell receptor beta chains below, sequenced in a study of response to subunit inactivated influenza vaccine. MiXCR, run by TCRdb on the RT-PCR reads, gives a single entry per CDR3 protein. The profile shows around 530,000 distinct CDR3 sequences, about 11% of them singletons. Sequences were derived from PBMCs from blood, sampled on the day of vaccination. The receptors were sampled from a man in his fifties or sixties who received an inactivated influenza vaccine.

V usage is TRBV13 and J usage is TRBJ1-6; TRBD1 agrees at 7 bases. With 5 bases clipped from V and 5 bases from J, the junction kept 9 bases outside the gene matches. The germline V gene has CDR1 PRHDT and CDR2 FYEKMQ (reference sequence). This CDR3 is built from 16 residues. CDR3 nucleotides: TGTGCCAGCAGCGCGGGACAGACTCGTAATAATTCACCCCTCCACTTT. This encodes CASSAGQTRNNSPLHF. The entire variable domain, with the rest obtained from reference TRBV13 and TRBJ1-6, is as follows: AAGVIQSPRHLIKEKRETATLKCYPIPRHDTVYWYQQGPGQDPQFLISFYEKMQSDKGSIPDRFSAQQFSDYHSELNMSSLELGDSALYFCASSAGQTRNNSPLHFGNGTRLTVT.

This clonotype was picked up many times. The V call is TRBV18, the J call TRBJ2-7; the match to TRBD2 covers 13 bases. The CDR3 contains 15 residues. Trimming cost V 2 bases and J 6 bases; bases outside gene matches: 4. Per germline, CDR1 KGHSH and CDR2 LQKENI. The CDR3 DNA sequence: TGTGCCAGCTCACCAGAACTAGCGGGGGGGCCCGAGCAGTACTTC. Its protein product is CASSPELAGGPEQYF. Complete variable domain (other parts from reference TRBV18 and TRBJ2-7): NAGVMQNPRHLVRRRGQEARLRCSPMKGHSHVYWYRQLPEEGLKFMVYLQKENIIDESGMPKERFSAEFPKEGPSILRIQQVVRGDSAAYFCASSPELAGGPEQYFGPGTRLTVT.

V is TRBV7-2 and J is TRBJ2-3, with TRBD2 matching over 10 bases. CDR1 SGHTA and CDR2 FQGNSA come from the germline V gene. The CDR3 totals 16 residues. The V gene end was trimmed by 3 bases and the J gene end by 1 base; junction bases not matched to a gene: 4. The CDR3 protein is CASSFWSGGGTDTQYF. The CDR3 nucleotides read TGTGCCAGCAGCTTTTGGAGCGGGGGGGGCACAGATACGCAGTATTTT.

This clonotype was recorded a few times. This chain connects TRBV28 to TRBJ1-5; 10 nucleotides align to TRBD1. The CDR3 runs 20 residues. Germline loops: CDR1 MDHEN, CDR2 SYDVKM. Trimming took 4 bases from V and 0 from J; bases not matched to a gene: 15. CDR3 bases: TGTGCCAGCAGTTCAATGGGCCCGGGACAGGGGATTTTTAGCAATCAGCCCCAGCATTTT. Its protein is CASSSMGPGQGIFSNQPQHF.

This clonotype came up a few times. The CDR3: CATSEGTNLNHEQYF. CDR3 DNA sequence: TGTGCCACCAGTGAGGGGACTAACCTCAACCACGAGCAGTACTTC. The rearrangement joins TRBV24-1 to TRBJ2-7, with 7 bases aligning to TRBD2. The CDR3 extends over 15 amino acids. CDR1 KGHDR and CDR2 SFDVKD come from the germline V gene. V shed 4 bases and J 5 bases; nucleotides not matched to a gene: 10.

This clonotype occurred a few times. The rearrangement joins TRBV6-2 or TRBV6-3 to TRBJ2-3; TRBD2 agrees at 7 bases. From germline, CDR1 is MNHEY and CDR2 SVGEGT. The CDR3 is made up of 15 amino acids. Losses at the gene ends were 5 bases for V and 7 bases for J; bases not matched to a gene: 12. The CDR3 spells CASSIEWRERNTQYF. The CDR3 DNA follows: TGTGCCAGCAGTATAGAGTGGCGGGAGCGAAATACGCAGTATTTT.

This chain joins TRBV7-9 and TRBJ2-5; the match to TRBD2 covers 7 bases. Germline CDR1 and CDR2: SEHNR and FQNEAQ (reference sequence). The CDR3 has 15 amino acids. J gave up 1 base and V 4 bases, and 6 bases lay outside the gene matches. The CDR3 DNA reads as TGTGCCAGCAGCTCCATGCGGGAGCTCCAAGAGACCCAGTACTTC. This gives the protein CASSSMRELQETQYF.

This clonotype was seen ten or more times. The gene calls are TRBV7-9 and TRBJ1-2, with 7 positions matching TRBD1. The V gene end was trimmed by 11 bases and the J gene end by 4 bases; junction bases not matched to a gene: 7. CDR1 and CDR2 (germline): SEHNR, FQNEAQ (reference sequence). The CDR3 is 12 amino acids. The CDR3 is CAFDREPYGYTF. In DNA, the CDR3 is TGTGCCTTCGACAGGGAACCCTATGGCTACACCTTC.

The rearrangement joins TRBV7-8 to TRBJ2-7; the match to TRBD1 covers 7 bases. The V and J ends lost 4 bases and 7 bases, in that order; junction bases with no gene match: 1. This CDR3 has 11 amino acids. The germline V gene encodes CDR1 SGHVS and CDR2 FQNEAQ. CDR3 in DNA: TGTGCCAGCAGCTCCAGGGGGGAGCAGTACTTC. It translates to CASSSRGEQYF.

This clonotype was observed a few times. The genes are TRBV6-1 and TRBJ2-3; no definite D call. This CDR3 has 15 amino acids. CDR1 and CDR2 from the germline V gene are MNHNS and SASEGT. The V end lost 4 bases, the J end lost 1 base, and 12 bases lay between the germline ends. CDR3 in DNA: TGTGCCAGCAGTGGTCGGTCGTTCGGCACAGATACGCAGTATTTT. Translation gives CASSGRSFGTDTQYF.